These 14 T cell receptor beta chains share one sample of origin, sequenced in a study of technical replicates of blood from a few donors. Only in-frame clones appear in the TCRdb table, and some are missing; sequencing was by immunoSEQ multiplex PCR. The profile shows about 100,000 clones, around 95% of them singletons. Sequenced sample: T cells isolated from PBMCs. The receptors stem from a human donor in good health.

This clone appeared a few times. The chain joins TRBV4-1 to TRBJ1-2, with TRBD1 identical over 7 bases. Germline CDR1 reads MGHRA; CDR2 reads YSYEKL. The V segment lost 1 base and the J segment 6 bases; nucleotides outside the gene matches: 5. There are 14 residues in the CDR3. The CDR3 is CASSQVSGTDGYTF. The CDR3 nucleotides are TGCGCCAGCAGCCAAGTATCCGGGACAGATGGCTACACCTTC.

V gene TRBV4-1 combines with J gene TRBJ2-3, with 14 bases that match TRBD2. V shed 0 bases and J 5 bases; nucleotides not matched to a gene: 4. The CDR3 has 17 amino acids. Germline CDR1 and CDR2: MGHRA and YSYEKL. CDR3 sequence: CASSQERGLAGEDTQYF. The CDR3 DNA reads as TGCGCCAGCAGCCAAGAACGGGGACTAGCGGGAGAAGATACGCAGTATTTT.

V usage is TRBV12-5 and J usage is TRBJ2-1, with TRBD2 matching over 12 bases. CDR1 is LGHNT, CDR2 FRNRAP, per germline. The CDR3 is 15 amino acids. J gave up 8 bases and V 4 bases, and 6 bases lay outside the gene matches. The CDR3 nucleotides are TGTGCTAGTGGTTCAGGACTAGCGGGAAGGGATGAGCAGTTCTTC. It yields the protein CASGSGLAGRDEQFF.

This rearrangement joins TRBV7-8 to TRBJ2-1; 11 positions match TRBD2. Germline values: CDR1 SGHVS, CDR2 FQNEAQ. This CDR3 is built from 15 residues. After removal of 5 bases from V and 8 bases from J, the junction contained 8 bases not matched to a gene. CDR3 sequence (DNA): TGTGCCAGCAGCCCGCGACTAGCGGGGTTTTATGAGCAGTTCTTC. Translated, it gives CASSPRLAGFYEQFF.

The chain carries TRBV18 and TRBJ2-7, with a possible D match to TRBD1 (5 bases). V gave up 4 bases and J gave up 7 bases, with 17 bases separating them. The CDR3 contains 14 residues. In germline, CDR1 is KGHSH, CDR2 LQKENI. The CDR3 region is CASSLLGAIGEQYF. CDR3 in DNA: TGTGCCAGCTCACTTCTTGGGGCCATAGGGGAGCAGTACTTC.

CDR3 sequence: CASSESRGMDEQYF. In nucleotides, the CDR3 is TGCGCCAGCAGTGAGAGCAGGGGCATGGACGAGCAGTACTTC. V and J are TRBV10-2 and TRBJ2-7; D may be TRBD1 (6 bases). Germline V gene sequence: CDR1 WSHSY, CDR2 SAAADI. The CDR3 is 14 residues long. The ends were cut back, 2 bases at V and 5 bases at J, with 13 bases in the middle.

The rearrangement links TRBV19 to TRBJ2-1; D ambiguous. The CDR3 consists of 11 residues. Germline lookup yields CDR1 LNHDA and CDR2 SQIVND (reference sequence). Trimming removed 8 bases at V and 7 bases at J, with 9 bases between. CDR3 protein: CASELRNEQFF. CDR3 nucleotide sequence: TGTGCCAGTGAATTGAGAAATGAGCAGTTCTTC.

The chain employs TRBV21-1 and TRBJ1-2. TRBV21-1 is assigned pseudogene status. The CDR3 covers 10 residues. The CDR3 spells CASSKVPRTF. DNA for the CDR3: TGTGCCAGCAGCAAAGTCCCGCGGACCTTC.

The chain joins TRBV7-3 to TRBJ2-3; 8 bases align to TRBD2. Germline V gives CDR1 SGHTA, CDR2 FQGTGA. The CDR3 sequence is 15 residues long. Trimming took 0 bases from V and 5 from J; bases not matched to a gene: 4. CDR3 loop: CASSLTSGEGDTQYF. The DNA for the CDR3 is TGTGCCAGCAGCTTAACTAGCGGGGAAGGAGATACGCAGTATTTT.

The V and J genes are TRBV7-8 and TRBJ2-7, with a tentative D call TRBD2 (7 bases). The V end was cut by 5 bases, the J end by 3 bases, with 20 bases between. This CDR3 region has 16 residues. Germline CDR1 is SGHVS and CDR2 is FQNEAQ. The CDR3 sequence is CASSRLGGAQDYEQYF. The CDR3 DNA reads as TGTGCCAGCAGCCGACTAGGGGGGGCCCAAGACTACGAGCAGTACTTC. Using reference TRBV7-8 and TRBJ2-7 for the parts outside the CDR3, the full variable domain is GAGVSQSPRYKVAKRGQDVALRCDPISGHVSLFWYQQALGQGPEFLTYFQNEAQLDKSGLPSDRFFAERPEGSVSTLKIQRTQQEDSAVYLCASSRLGGAQDYEQYFGPGTRLTVT.

Written as DNA, the CDR3 is TGTGCCAGCAGTTTTGGGACTAGCACATACGAGCAGTACTTC. Amino acid sequence: CASSFGTSTYEQYF. This sequence joins TRBV28 and TRBJ2-7; 9 bases fit TRBD2. Germline V gene sequence: CDR1 MDHEN, CDR2 SYDVKM. V lost 3 bases and J lost 4; bases outside the gene matches: 4. The CDR3 covers 14 residues.

The chain recombines TRBV11-2 with TRBJ2-7; TRBD2 might be the D (5 bases). V gave up 5 bases and J gave up 2 bases, with 10 bases separating them. Germline V gene sequence: CDR1 SGHAT, CDR2 FQNNGV. This CDR3 region has 13 residues. The CDR3 region is CASSEGLTYEQYF. CDR3 nucleotides: TGTGCCAGCAGCGAGGGCCTAACCTACGAGCAGTACTTC.

The rearrangement joins TRBV11-2 to TRBJ2-5; TRBD2 matches 10 bases. The CDR3 is 14 residues long. J gave up 3 bases and V 5 bases, and 3 bases lay outside the gene matches. Germline V gene lookup returns CDR1 SGHAT and CDR2 FQNNGV. CDR3 sequence (DNA): TGTGCCAGCAGCCATGGACTAGCGGAAGAGACCCAGTACTTC. Translating it yields CASSHGLAEETQYF.

The rearrangement uses TRBV29-1 and TRBJ1-2, with 8 bases fitting TRBD1. CDR1 and CDR2 (germline): SQVTM, ANQGSEA. Trimming took 3 bases from V and 4 from J; bases not matched to a gene: 13. This CDR3 is 16 amino acids long. CDR3 region: CSVEIGGRGLPYGYTF. The CDR3 DNA reads as TGCAGCGTTGAGATTGGAGGCAGGGGGCTCCCCTATGGCTACACCTTC.